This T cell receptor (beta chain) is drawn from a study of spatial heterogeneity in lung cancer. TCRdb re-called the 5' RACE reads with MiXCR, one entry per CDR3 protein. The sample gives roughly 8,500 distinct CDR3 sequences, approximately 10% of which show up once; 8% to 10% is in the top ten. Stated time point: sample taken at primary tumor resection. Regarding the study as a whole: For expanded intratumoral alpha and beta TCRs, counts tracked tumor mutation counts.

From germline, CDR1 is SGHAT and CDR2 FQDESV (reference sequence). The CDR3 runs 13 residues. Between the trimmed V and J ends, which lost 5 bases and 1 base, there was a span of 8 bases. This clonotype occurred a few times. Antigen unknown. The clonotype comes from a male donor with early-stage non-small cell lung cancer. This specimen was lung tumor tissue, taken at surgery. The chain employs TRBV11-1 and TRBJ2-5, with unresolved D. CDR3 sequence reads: CASSRSPQETQYF. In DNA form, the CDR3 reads TGTGCCAGCAGCCGGAGCCCCCAAGAGACCCAGTACTTC.